These T cell receptor beta chains were read from a single sample in a study of control samples from healthy donors and cancer patients. Data came from immunoSEQ multiplex PCR; TCRdb stores just in-frame clones and leaves some out. This sample has 150,000 to 200,000 clones; around 88% occur once, and the top ten carry around 5%. The sample consisted of blood. These TCRs come from a woman aged 25 to 39 in good health. Both conserved end residues are part of each CDR3. Fields, in order: D gene, V gene, J gene, CDR3 protein. The D gene is left open where the match is weak.

d_call: -; v_call: TRBV5-1; j_call: TRBJ2-1; cdr3_aa: CASSLAQVGYNEQFF
d_call: -; v_call: TRBV28; j_call: TRBJ2-5; cdr3_aa: CASSFRIQETQYF
d_call: TRBD1; v_call: TRBV5-4; j_call: TRBJ2-3; cdr3_aa: CASSYPDRVETDTQYF
d_call: -; v_call: TRBV4-2; j_call: TRBJ2-4; cdr3_aa: CASSQDLRNIQYF
d_call: -; v_call: TRBV28; j_call: TRBJ1-5; cdr3_aa: CASSRQPTDTQPQHF
d_call: TRBD2; v_call: TRBV11-2; j_call: TRBJ2-1; cdr3_aa: CASSPRTREQFF
d_call: TRBD2; v_call: TRBV6-2/TRBV6-3; j_call: TRBJ2-5; cdr3_aa: CASSFNPLAGGDQETQYF
d_call: -; v_call: TRBV28; j_call: TRBJ1-2; cdr3_aa: CASSSGQPPHGYTF
d_call: -; v_call: TRBV7-2; j_call: TRBJ2-3; cdr3_aa: CASNPRSAGPRDTQYF
d_call: -; v_call: TRBV2; j_call: TRBJ2-7; cdr3_aa: CASSPVDGSKSYEQYF
d_call: -; v_call: TRBV11-2; j_call: TRBJ2-5; cdr3_aa: CASSPRSGLGETQYF
d_call: TRBD2; v_call: TRBV5-4; j_call: TRBJ2-7; cdr3_aa: CASSSPGLAPYEQYF
d_call: -; v_call: TRBV19; j_call: TRBJ2-5; cdr3_aa: CASSMQSQETQYF
d_call: -; v_call: TRBV5-6; j_call: TRBJ1-2; cdr3_aa: CASSLVGSRGRGYTF
d_call: TRBD2; v_call: TRBV5-4; j_call: TRBJ2-1; cdr3_aa: CASSARDYTVNEQFF
d_call: -; v_call: TRBV30; j_call: TRBJ1-6; cdr3_aa: CAWSPGFDSPLHF
d_call: -; v_call: TRBV5-1; j_call: TRBJ1-1; cdr3_aa: CASSLGGQEAFF
d_call: TRBD2; v_call: TRBV5-1; j_call: TRBJ2-7; cdr3_aa: CASSPTAGGSTGHEQYF
d_call: TRBD2; v_call: TRBV28; j_call: TRBJ2-2; cdr3_aa: CATRTSGSSRARELFF
d_call: -; v_call: TRBV7-9; j_call: TRBJ1-2; cdr3_aa: CASSSLLEVNYGYTF
d_call: -; v_call: TRBV30; j_call: TRBJ1-2; cdr3_aa: CAWSVGNGYTF
d_call: -; v_call: TRBV2; j_call: TRBJ2-3; cdr3_aa: CALRVWDDTQYF
d_call: -; v_call: TRBV7-9; j_call: TRBJ2-1; cdr3_aa: CASSLTINEQFF
d_call: -; v_call: TRBV18; j_call: TRBJ2-5; cdr3_aa: CASSPDSLETQYF
d_call: TRBD2; v_call: TRBV6-1; j_call: TRBJ2-7; cdr3_aa: CASSERGLAGYEQYF
d_call: TRBD2; v_call: TRBV3-1/TRBV3-2; j_call: TRBJ2-5; cdr3_aa: CASSQPSGGRETQYF
d_call: -; v_call: TRBV28; j_call: TRBJ1-2; cdr3_aa: CASSLSSGYGYTF
d_call: TRBD2; v_call: TRBV6-4; j_call: TRBJ2-1; cdr3_aa: CASSRSGGTYNEQFF
d_call: -; v_call: TRBV3-1/TRBV3-2; j_call: TRBJ1-6; cdr3_aa: CASSQISSYNSPLHF
d_call: -; v_call: TRBV27; j_call: TRBJ2-1; cdr3_aa: CASSLVSQYNEQFF
d_call: TRBD1; v_call: TRBV4-1; j_call: TRBJ1-5; cdr3_aa: CASSQTGDRQPQHF
d_call: -; v_call: TRBV28; j_call: TRBJ1-5; cdr3_aa: CASSLRMAEQPQHF
d_call: -; v_call: TRBV2; j_call: TRBJ2-1; cdr3_aa: CASRERASHYNEQFF
d_call: -; v_call: TRBV15; j_call: TRBJ2-1; cdr3_aa: CATLLSSYNEQFF
d_call: TRBD2; v_call: TRBV5-1; j_call: TRBJ2-1; cdr3_aa: CASSLAPSGLEGTVVF
d_call: -; v_call: TRBV7-9; j_call: TRBJ2-1; cdr3_aa: CASRYSASYNEQFF
d_call: -; v_call: TRBV6-6; j_call: TRBJ1-6; cdr3_aa: CASRTIKEGRGGPLHF
d_call: TRBD2; v_call: TRBV28; j_call: TRBJ2-2; cdr3_aa: CAITPGGSTGELFF
d_call: TRBD1; v_call: TRBV29-1; j_call: TRBJ2-1; cdr3_aa: CSAKDRGRYNEQFF
d_call: -; v_call: TRBV12-3/TRBV12-4; j_call: TRBJ2-1; cdr3_aa: CASSLVEDDEQFF
d_call: -; v_call: TRBV2; j_call: TRBJ1-3; cdr3_aa: CASSEGQGEGNTIYF
d_call: TRBD1; v_call: TRBV19; j_call: TRBJ1-6; cdr3_aa: CASSESGTGVSSPLHF
d_call: -; v_call: TRBV29-1; j_call: TRBJ2-5; cdr3_aa: CSGTQGQETQYF
d_call: TRBD1; v_call: TRBV19; j_call: TRBJ2-2; cdr3_aa: CASSIGQGRELFF
d_call: TRBD1; v_call: TRBV18; j_call: TRBJ1-1; cdr3_aa: CASSPRGQGLNTEAFF
d_call: -; v_call: TRBV10-3; j_call: TRBJ2-5; cdr3_aa: CAISSPRKETQYF
d_call: -; v_call: TRBV6-5; j_call: TRBJ2-5; cdr3_aa: CASRGGPGETQYF
d_call: -; v_call: TRBV30; j_call: TRBJ1-2; cdr3_aa: CAWSARGGRSYGYTF
d_call: TRBD1; v_call: TRBV6-5; j_call: TRBJ2-3; cdr3_aa: CASSPGTGKNGQYF
d_call: TRBD1; v_call: TRBV7-6; j_call: TRBJ2-1; cdr3_aa: CASSLTGQAYNEQFF
d_call: -; v_call: TRBV18; j_call: TRBJ1-1; cdr3_aa: CASSPQGGSNTEAFF
d_call: -; v_call: TRBV4-1; j_call: TRBJ1-5; cdr3_aa: CASSLGQFGQPQHF
d_call: -; v_call: TRBV2; j_call: TRBJ2-7; cdr3_aa: CASSEEGVVVYEQYF
d_call: -; v_call: TRBV19; j_call: TRBJ1-1; cdr3_aa: CASPGETEAFF
d_call: TRBD2; v_call: TRBV4-1; j_call: TRBJ2-7; cdr3_aa: CASSQQSGTYEQYF
d_call: TRBD2; v_call: TRBV5-1; j_call: TRBJ2-7; cdr3_aa: CASSLVAGDPYEQYF
d_call: -; v_call: TRBV7-9; j_call: TRBJ2-2; cdr3_aa: CASTLRVSNTGELFF
d_call: -; v_call: TRBV11-2; j_call: TRBJ1-5; cdr3_aa: CASSLGASNQPQHF
d_call: -; v_call: TRBV29-1; j_call: TRBJ2-2; cdr3_aa: CSVAQGGWAGELFF
d_call: -; v_call: TRBV6-2/TRBV6-3; j_call: TRBJ2-5; cdr3_aa: CASSYSERGGETQYF